Listed here is a single T cell receptor beta chain. This sample was included in a study of T cell responses to AZD1222 COVID-19 vaccine. Measured with immunoSEQ multiplex PCR; TCRdb has only the in-frame clones, and not every one. The table lists roughly 150,000 clones, about 87% of them singletons, with approximately 3.1% in the top ten. The germline V gene encodes CDR1 LGHNA and CDR2 YSLEER. Losses at the gene ends were 4 bases for V and 3 bases for J; bases not matched to a gene: 3. The CDR3 has 15 amino acids. The rearrangement uses TRBV4-3 and TRBJ1-3, with 10 positions matching TRBD1. This TCR came from an adult in good health. Sequences were derived from peripheral blood, sampled on day 0 of MenACWY control vaccination. CDR3 nucleotide sequence: TGCGCCAGCAGCCCGGGGACAGGGGTTGGAAACACCATATATTTT. Protein sequence: CASSPGTGVGNTIYF.